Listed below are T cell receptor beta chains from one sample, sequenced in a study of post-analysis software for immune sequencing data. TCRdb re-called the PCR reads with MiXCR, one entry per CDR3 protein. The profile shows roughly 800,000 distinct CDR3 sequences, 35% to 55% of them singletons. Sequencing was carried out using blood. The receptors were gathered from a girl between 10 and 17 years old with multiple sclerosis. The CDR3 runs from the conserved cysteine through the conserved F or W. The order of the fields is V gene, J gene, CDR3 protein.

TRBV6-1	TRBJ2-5	CASSEGPQETQYF
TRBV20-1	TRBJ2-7	CSARAPFGGTTYEQYF
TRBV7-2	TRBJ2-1	CASSFSPPGLADNEQFF
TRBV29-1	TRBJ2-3	CSVGAGAGGLDTQYF
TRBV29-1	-	CSVETGWGWDEQYF
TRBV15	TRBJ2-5	CATSGGTSGLQETQYF
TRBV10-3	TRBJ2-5	CAISERGQGATQYF
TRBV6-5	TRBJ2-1	CASSYSLGNEQFF
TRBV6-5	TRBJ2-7	CASSYSRSVQTGTGIYEQYF
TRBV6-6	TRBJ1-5	CASSYYRDQPQHF
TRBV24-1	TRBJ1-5	CATSPTAAGQPQHF
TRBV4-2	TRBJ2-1	CASSQVARGSEQFF
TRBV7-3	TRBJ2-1	CASSPTSFSRETLNEQFF
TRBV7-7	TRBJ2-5	CASSPSGGGETQYF